Below, 26 T cell receptor beta chains from the same sample are listed, as sequenced in a study of CD8 T cells in Susac syndrome. RNA was extracted with the RNeasy kit, and a quantity of roughly 0.45 to 1 ug was reverse transcribed using random hexamers. TCRdb re-called the immunoSEQ multiplex PCR reads with MiXCR, one entry per CDR3 protein. Found here are under 95,000 distinct CDR3 sequences, about 95% of them singletons; the top ten hold approximately 0.3%. The sequenced sample consisted of CD4+ T cells from PBMCs. These receptors were collected from a human donor with Susac syndrome.

This rearrangement joins TRBV28 to TRBJ2-3; D uncertain. Germline-derived CDR1 and CDR2 are MDHEN and SYDVKM. The CDR3 sequence is 13 residues long. The V end was cut by 5 bases, the J end by 4 bases, with 10 bases between. CDR3 nucleotides: TGTGCCAGCAGTCCCGGGTCCGCAGATACGCAGTATTTT. Protein sequence: CASSPGSADTQYF. Variable domain in full (rest from reference TRBV28 and TRBJ2-3): DVKVTQSSRYLVKRTGEKVFLECVQDMDHENMFWYRQDPGLGLRLIYFSYDVKMKEKGDIPEGYSVSREKKERFSLILESASTNQTSMYLCASSPGSADTQYFGPGTRLTVL.

The chain combines TRBV20-1 with TRBJ2-5; no clear D. Germline CDR1 and CDR2: DFQATT and SNEGSKA (reference sequence). The CDR3 totals 14 residues. V was cut by 3 bases and J by 2 bases, with 13 bases left in between. CDR3 region: CSASPDARQETQYF. The DNA of the CDR3 is TGCAGTGCTAGTCCCGACGCGCGGCAAGAGACCCAGTACTTC.

This clonotype has just one count. This chain links TRBV28 with TRBJ2-7; TRBD1 agrees at 8 bases. The V gene end was trimmed by 8 bases and the J gene end by 4 bases; junction bases not matched to a gene: 7. CDR1 is MDHEN, CDR2 SYDVKM, per germline. This CDR3 spans 13 amino acids. The CDR3 spells CASARTGHYEQYF. CDR3 nucleotide sequence: TGTGCCAGCGCGCGGACAGGGCATTACGAGCAGTACTTC.

This chain joins TRBV19 and TRBJ2-1; no reliable D call. The length of the CDR3 is 12 residues. V shed 5 bases and J shed 6 bases, with 8 bases lying between them. Germline V lookup: CDR1 LNHDA, CDR2 SQIVND (reference sequence). CDR3 coding DNA: TGTGCCAGTAGTTCAGTGGTCAATGAGCAGTTCTTC. Translation: CASSSVVNEQFF.

The chain combines TRBV6-5 with TRBJ1-2; D is possibly TRBD1 (5 bases). From germline, CDR1 is MNHEY and CDR2 SVGAGI. The CDR3 length is 16 residues. V dropped 2 bases and J dropped 5 bases, with 18 bases sitting between them. CDR3 DNA sequence: TGTGCCAGCAGTTACAGGAGGGGCCTCACCGGATATGGCTACACCTTC. It specifies CASSYRRGLTGYGYTF.

The chain combines TRBV14 with TRBJ1-5; D may be TRBD1 (6 bases). V lost 4 bases, J lost 7 bases, and 8 bases lay in between. CDR1 is SGHDN, CDR2 FVKESK, per germline. The CDR3 has 12 amino acids. The CDR3 sequence is CASSPQGQPQHF. As DNA, the CDR3 is TGTGCCAGCAGCCCTCAGGGGCAGCCCCAGCATTTT.

The chain links TRBV6-2 or TRBV6-3 to TRBJ1-5, with D maybe TRBD1 (6 bases). Between the trimmed V and J ends, which lost 8 bases and 5 bases, there was a span of 19 bases. The germline gives CDR1 MNHEY, CDR2 SVGEGT. This CDR3 comprises 15 residues. For the CDR3, the DNA is TGTGCCAGCCGTCTTCCAGGGGCAGGGGATCAGCCCCAGCATTTT. It specifies CASRLPGAGDQPQHF.

The chain carries TRBV30 and TRBJ1-2; a weak D match, TRBD1 (5 bases). This CDR3 region has 15 residues. Germline V lookup: CDR1 GTSNPN, CDR2 SVGIG (reference sequence). The ends were cut back, 0 bases at V and 0 bases at J, with 11 bases in the middle. CDR3 nucleotides: TGTGCCTGGAGTGTAGGGGTACATACTAACTATGGCTACACCTTC. Encoded protein: CAWSVGVHTNYGYTF.

The V and J genes are TRBV30 and TRBJ2-3, with TRBD2 matching over 8 bases. With 5 bases clipped from V and 3 bases from J, the junction kept 10 bases outside the gene matches. This CDR3 contains 15 residues. CDR1 is GTSNPN, CDR2 SVGIG, per germline (reference sequence). The CDR3 DNA follows: TGTGCCTGGTTGGCGGGGGGCACCTTTACAGATACGCAGTATTTT. Residues: CAWLAGGTFTDTQYF.

The rearrangement joins TRBV3-1 to TRBJ2-7; D is uncertain. Between the trimmed V and J ends, which lost 7 bases and 4 bases, there was a span of 11 bases. CDR1 and CDR2 (germline): LGHDT, YNNKEL (reference sequence). The CDR3 length is 12 residues. The CDR3 DNA sequence: TGTGCCAGCATGGCAGCAGGATACGAGCAGTACTTC. Translation: CASMAAGYEQYF.

The chain couples TRBV6-6 to TRBJ1-5; TRBD1 agrees at 7 bases. The V gene end was trimmed by 6 bases and the J gene end by 9 bases; junction bases not matched to a gene: 2. The CDR3 spans 11 residues. Per germline, CDR1 MNHNY and CDR2 SVGAGI (reference sequence). The CDR3 region is CASRTGLPQHF. CDR3 DNA sequence: TGTGCCAGCAGGACAGGGCTGCCCCAGCATTTT.

The chain carries TRBV28 and TRBJ1-5; no definite D call. Germline V gene data show CDR1 as MDHEN and CDR2 as SYDVKM. There are 11 residues in the CDR3. With 7 bases removed from V and 11 bases from J, the gap between germline ends came to 12 bases. CDR3 nucleotide sequence: TGTGCCAGCACCGACCCTGTGTCCCAGCATTTT. Its protein product is CASTDPVSQHF.

In regard to this clonotype: One end of the junction is discordant with germline, which a read error may explain. The genes are TRBV5-6 and TRBJ1-3; D ambiguous. CDR1 and CDR2 from the germline V gene are SGHDT and YYEEEE. The CDR3 loop spans 12 amino acids. DNA for the CDR3: TGTGCCAGCAGCTTGGAAGGCCGCGGATCTCATTTT. Encoded protein: CASSLEGRGSHF.

CDR3 region: CASSLVGSYMNTEAFF. In DNA, the CDR3 is TGTGCCAGCAGCTTAGTCGGGTCCTACATGAACACTGAAGCTTTCTTT. The chain has TRBV11-2 and TRBJ1-1; D remains unclear. The CDR3 covers 16 residues. The V end was cut by 1 base, the J end by 0 bases, with 12 bases between. CDR1 SGHAT and CDR2 FQNNGV come from the germline V gene. Complete variable domain (other parts from reference TRBV11-2 and TRBJ1-1): EAGVAQSPRYKIIEKRQSVAFWCNPISGHATLYWYQQILGQGPKLLIQFQNNGVVDDSQLPKDRFSAERLKGVDSTLKIQPAKLEDSAVYLCASSLVGSYMNTEAFFGQGTRLTVV.

The CDR3 sequence is CASNPRSGANVLTF. CDR3 sequence (DNA): TGTGCCAGTAATCCAAGGTCTGGGGCCAACGTCCTGACTTTC. This rearrangement joins TRBV2 to TRBJ2-6; D unclear. This CDR3 has 14 amino acids. V was trimmed by 9 bases and J by 1 base, leaving 10 bases between them. From germline, CDR1 is SNHLY and CDR2 FYNNEI.

V is TRBV6-5 and J is TRBJ2-2; 7 bases align to TRBD2. V trimming: 2 bases; J trimming: 7 bases; junction bases outside the gene matches: 10. Germline CDR1 is MNHEY and CDR2 is SVGAGI. This CDR3 has 16 residues. CDR3 in amino acids: CASSYAQAGTVGELFF. The CDR3 region has the DNA TGTGCCAGCAGTTACGCCCAAGCGGGGACTGTCGGGGAGCTGTTTTTT.

The V call is TRBV20-1, the J call TRBJ1-2; 10 bases map to TRBD1. Germline values: CDR1 DFQATT, CDR2 SNEGSKA (reference sequence). The CDR3 extends over 16 amino acids. The V and J ends lost 3 bases and 2 bases, in that order; junction bases with no gene match: 9. The CDR3 DNA is TGCAGTGCTAGGAACCTGGACAGGGGGGAGAACTATGGCTACACCTTC. Translation: CSARNLDRGENYGYTF.

CDR3 region: CASSPPSETGNQETQYF. CDR3 DNA sequence: TGTGCCAGCTCACCACCAAGCGAGACTGGTAACCAAGAGACCCAGTACTTC. The chain recombines TRBV18 with TRBJ2-5; D is uncertain. From germline, CDR1 is KGHSH and CDR2 LQKENI. CDR3 size: 17 residues. With 0 bases removed from V and 0 bases from J, the gap between germline ends came to 14 bases.

V and J are TRBV4-1 and TRBJ1-6; D remains unclear. The CDR3 is 13 residues long. Trimming cost V 4 bases and J 9 bases, with 10 bases left between them. CDR1 MGHRA and CDR2 YSYEKL come from the germline V gene. The CDR3 coding sequence is TGCGCCAGCAGCCCCTTGGGTCTTTCACCCCTCCACTTT. This encodes CASSPLGLSPLHF.

V gene TRBV10-3 combines with J gene TRBJ1-2; no clear D gene. Per germline, CDR1 ENHRY and CDR2 SYGVKD. The CDR3 sequence is 12 residues long. The V gene lost 8 bases and the J gene lost 6 bases, with 13 bases spanning the gap. In nucleotides, the CDR3 is TGTGCCATCGTAGAGCCCCCGAATGGCTACACCTTC. Amino acids: CAIVEPPNGYTF.

The chain employs TRBV6-4 and TRBJ2-3, with 9 bases fitting TRBD2. Unmatched junction bases numbered 8, after V lost 8 bases and J lost 2 bases. The CDR3 length is 15 residues. Per germline, CDR1 MRHNA and CDR2 SNTAGT. The CDR3 sequence is CASAKLAGLTDTQYF. The CDR3 DNA reads TGTGCCAGCGCTAAGCTAGCGGGGCTCACAGATACGCAGTATTTT.

This clonotype was detected only once. The rearrangement joins TRBV3-1 to TRBJ1-1; D is unresolved. The CDR3 contains 13 residues. Per the germline V gene, CDR1 is LGHDT and CDR2 is YNNKEL (reference sequence). Trimming shortened V by 1 base and J by 5 bases, and 8 bases separated the two germline ends. CDR3 nucleotide sequence: TGTGCCAGCAGCCAAGGGGGTGGAACTGAAGCTTTCTTT. Protein sequence: CASSQGGGTEAFF.

The V call is TRBV6-2 or TRBV6-3, the J call TRBJ2-7; D possibly uses TRBD1 or TRBD2 (5 bases each). Trimming removed 6 bases at V and 7 bases at J, with 19 bases between. CDR3 length: 14 residues. Germline V gene sequence: CDR1 MNHEY, CDR2 SVGEGT. The CDR3 reads CASRRDPVGAEQYF. The CDR3 nucleotides are TGTGCCAGCAGGAGGGACCCAGTCGGGGCGGAGCAGTACTTC.

The V and J genes are TRBV4-1 and TRBJ1-5; the D is unclear. V was pared by 0 bases and J by 0 bases, with 9 bases between. Germline assignment: CDR1 MGHRA and CDR2 YSYEKL. The CDR3 sequence is 16 residues long. The CDR3 sequence is CASSQDYSLSNQPQHF. CDR3 nucleotides: TGCGCCAGCAGCCAAGATTACAGCCTTAGCAATCAGCCCCAGCATTTT.

This clonotype was counted a single time. The CDR3 protein is CASSWGTENYEQYF. Written as DNA, the CDR3 is TGTGCCAGCAGTTGGGGGACCGAGAACTACGAGCAGTACTTC. The J gene is TRBJ2-7, the V gene TRBV6-6; D might be TRBD1 or TRBD2, each matching 5 bases. Germline V CDR1 and CDR2: MNHNY, SVGAGI (reference sequence). The CDR3 length is 14 residues. Trimming left V 4 bases short and J 3 bases short, with 13 bases between.

The chain carries TRBV19 and TRBJ2-7, with D tentatively TRBD1 (6 bases). This CDR3 is 11 amino acids long. The germline V gene encodes CDR1 LNHDA and CDR2 SQIVND (reference sequence). CDR3 amino acids: CASSIPDRFKV. The CDR3 DNA sequence: TGTGCCAGTAGTATTCCCGACAGGTTTAAGGTC.